This entry lists 11 T cell receptor beta chains sequenced from one sample in a study of OX40 agonist ivuxolimab in advanced cancers. The library was prepared using the immunoSEQ multiplex PCR assay. The table comes from immuneACCESS by way of TCRdb, which keeps in-frame sequences with V and J called. Part of the clones is missing from these tables; in studies checked, under half for an unresolved V gene and the rest for unknown reasons. The sample table records about 95,000 clones; 70% to 90% of these occur just once. The ten top clones hold 3.5% to 4% of the sample. Sequencing was performed on CD4+ or CD8+ T cells sorted from blood, taken in a trial of the OX40 agonist ivuxolimab. These TCRs come from an adult with an advanced solid tumor such as melanoma, head and neck, liver or kidney cancer.

The chain is built from TRBV5-1 and TRBJ2-7; TRBD1 might be the D (5 bases). The CDR3 is 16 residues long. CDR1 is SGHRS and CDR2 is YFSETQ in the germline V gene. V lost 0 bases to trimming and J lost 3 bases, with 16 bases between them. The CDR3 loop is CASSLGLQAFSYEQYF. CDR3 sequence (DNA): TGCGCCAGCAGCTTGGGATTACAGGCCTTTAGCTACGAGCAGTACTTC. Drawing the rest from reference TRBV5-1 and TRBJ2-7, the complete variable domain is KAGVTQTPRYLIKTRGQQVTLSCSPISGHRSVSWYQQTPGQGLQFLFEYFSETQRNKGNFPGRFSGRQFSNSRSEMNVSTLELGDSALYLCASSLGLQAFSYEQYFGPGTRLTVT.

CDR3 nucleotides: TGTGCCAGCAGCTCCGGACCGCTGAGCTCCTACGAGCAGTACTTC. Residues: CASSSGPLSSYEQYF. The chain has TRBV13 and TRBJ2-7; D is uncertain. The germline CDR1 and CDR2 sequences are PRHDT and FYEKMQ (reference sequence). There are 15 residues in the CDR3. V was trimmed by 4 bases and J by 0 bases, leaving 13 bases between them.

V and J are TRBV7-2 and TRBJ2-7; the match to TRBD1 covers 7 bases. CDR3 length: 14 amino acids. V trimming: 4 bases; J trimming: 7 bases; junction bases outside the gene matches: 10. CDR1 is SGHTA, CDR2 FQGNSA, per germline. The CDR3: CASSSGDSLDEQYF. The CDR3 bases are TGTGCCAGCAGCTCCGGGGACAGCTTAGATGAGCAGTACTTC.

The V gene is TRBV11-1, the J gene TRBJ2-1; 9 bases agree with TRBD2. After removal of 8 bases from V and 3 bases from J, the junction contained 2 bases not matched to a gene. The V gene's germline CDR1 is SGHAT and CDR2 FQDESV (reference sequence). The CDR3 spans 13 residues. The CDR3 spells CASGGRGYNEQFF. The CDR3 DNA reads TGTGCCAGCGGCGGGAGGGGCTACAATGAGCAGTTCTTC.

The rearrangement uses TRBV7-9 and TRBJ2-7; a possible D gene is TRBD1 (5 bases). Per the germline V gene, CDR1 is SEHNR and CDR2 is FQNEAQ (reference sequence). V was clipped by 1 base and J by 4 bases, with 14 bases between them. The CDR3 contains 15 residues. In nucleotides, the CDR3 is TGTGCCAGCAGCTTAGACTACGCTGACAGATACGAGCAGTACTTC. Protein sequence: CASSLDYADRYEQYF.

The V and J genes are TRBV15 and TRBJ2-1; possible D gene TRBD1, 5 bases. Germline loops: CDR1 LNHNV, CDR2 YYDKDF (reference sequence). Trimming took off 0 bases at V and 6 bases at J, with 9 bases between the two ends. CDR3 length equals 14 residues. The CDR3 loop reads CATSRDPRGNEQFF. CDR3 bases: TGTGCCACCAGCAGAGATCCAAGGGGCAATGAGCAGTTCTTC.

This rearrangement joins TRBV7-9 to TRBJ2-2; either TRBD1 or TRBD2 may fit D (5 bases each). The CDR3 runs 16 residues. The germline CDR1 and CDR2 sequences are SEHNR and FQNEAQ (reference sequence). Trimming shortened V by 7 bases and J by 7 bases, and 22 bases separated the two germline ends. The CDR3 reads CASTPWGNPRDGELFF. CDR3 bases: TGTGCCAGCACCCCTTGGGGGAACCCCCGGGACGGGGAGCTGTTTTTT. The variable domain in full, with the rest retrieved from reference TRBV7-9 and TRBJ2-2, is DTGVSQNPRHKITKRGQNVTFRCDPISEHNRLYWYRQTLGQGPEFLTYFQNEAQLEKSRLLSDRFSAERPKGSFSTLEIQRTEQGDSAMYLCASTPWGNPRDGELFFGEGSRLTVL.

This rearrangement joins TRBV7-9 to TRBJ2-1; 11 nucleotides agree with TRBD2. V was clipped by 5 bases and J by 0 bases; unmatched bases: 3. This CDR3 spans 16 amino acids. CDR1 and CDR2 (germline): SEHNR, FQNEAQ (reference sequence). The CDR3 region has the DNA TGTGCCAGCAGCGAAGGGACTAGCGGCTCCTACAATGAGCAGTTCTTC. This gives the protein CASSEGTSGSYNEQFF.

V and J are TRBV9 and TRBJ2-3, with 8 bases aligning to TRBD2. The germline V gene has CDR1 SGDLS and CDR2 YYNGEE. The length of the CDR3 is 17 residues. V gave up 7 bases and J gave up 1 base; unmatched junction bases: 14. The CDR3 protein is CASGPGGPYGGTDTQYF. The CDR3 nucleotides read TGTGCCAGCGGGCCGGGAGGGCCTTATGGAGGCACAGATACGCAGTATTTT.

The CDR3 reads CASSLGMDTQYF. The CDR3 DNA is TGCGCCAGCAGCTTGGGGATGGATACGCAGTATTTT. V and J are TRBV5-1 and TRBJ2-3; D gene ambiguous. The ends were cut back, 0 bases at V and 6 bases at J, with 5 bases in the middle. This CDR3 region has 12 residues. CDR1 is SGHRS, CDR2 YFSETQ, per germline.

The rearrangement joins TRBV7-9 to TRBJ2-2; no reliable D call. Germline V gene data show CDR1 as SEHNR and CDR2 as FQNEAQ (reference sequence). The CDR3 consists of 15 residues. V was cut by 2 bases and J by 0 bases, with 7 bases left in between. The chain's CDR3 is CASSLTASNTGELFF. In nucleotides, the CDR3 is TGTGCCAGCAGCTTAACAGCCTCGAACACCGGGGAGCTGTTTTTT. The entire variable domain, with the rest obtained from reference TRBV7-9 and TRBJ2-2, is as follows: DTGVSQNPRHKITKRGQNVTFRCDPISEHNRLYWYRQTLGQGPEFLTYFQNEAQLEKSRLLSDRFSAERPKGSFSTLEIQRTEQGDSAMYLCASSLTASNTGELFFGEGSRLTVL.